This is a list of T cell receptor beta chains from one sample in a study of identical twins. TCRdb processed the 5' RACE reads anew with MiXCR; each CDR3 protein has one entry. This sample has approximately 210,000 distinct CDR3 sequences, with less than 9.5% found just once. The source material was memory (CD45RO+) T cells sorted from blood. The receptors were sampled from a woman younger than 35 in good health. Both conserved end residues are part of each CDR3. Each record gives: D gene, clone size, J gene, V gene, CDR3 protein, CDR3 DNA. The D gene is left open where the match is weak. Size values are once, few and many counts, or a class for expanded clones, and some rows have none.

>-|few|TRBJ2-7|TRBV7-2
CASTLSTGASYEQYF
TGTGCCAGCACCCTCTCGACAGGAGCCTCCTACGAGCAGTACTTC
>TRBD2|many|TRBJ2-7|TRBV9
CASSPQTGTSVYEQYF
TGTGCCAGCAGCCCACAAACCGGGACTAGCGTATACGAGCAGTACTTC
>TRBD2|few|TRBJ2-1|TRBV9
CASSGDERGSSYNEQFF
TGTGCCAGCAGTGGGGACGAGCGGGGGAGCTCCTACAATGAGCAGTTCTTC
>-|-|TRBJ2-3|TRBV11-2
CASSLVAKSTDTQYF
TGTGCCAGCAGCTTAGTGGCCAAAAGCACAGATACGCAGTATTTT
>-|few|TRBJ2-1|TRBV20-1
CSADNPWGSSYNEQFF
TGCAGTGCTGACAACCCATGGGGGAGCTCCTACAATGAGCAGTTCTTC
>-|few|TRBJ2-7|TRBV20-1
CSAHRGITYEQYF
TGCAGTGCCCATCGCGGGATTACCTACGAGCAGTACTTC
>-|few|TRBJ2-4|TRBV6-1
CASRTTGTGKNIQYF
TGTGCCAGCAGGACAACAGGGACCGGCAAAAACATTCAGTACTTC
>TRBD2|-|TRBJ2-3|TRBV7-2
CASSLGLGTSGRTDTQYF
TGTGCCAGCAGCTTAGGGCTTGGGACTAGCGGGAGAACAGATACGCAGTATTTT
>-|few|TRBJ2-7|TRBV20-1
CSARYNYEQYF
TGCAGTGCTAGATACAACTACGAGCAGTACTTC
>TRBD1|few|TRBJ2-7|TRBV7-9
CASEKGGTGWYEQYF
TGTGCCAGCGAGAAGGGTGGGACAGGGTGGTACGAGCAGTACTTC
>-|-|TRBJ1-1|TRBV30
CAWTKTPNTEAFF
TGTGCCTGGACTAAGACACCGAACACTGAAGCTTTCTTT
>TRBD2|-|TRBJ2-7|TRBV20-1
CSASSSGGLYSYEQYF
TGCAGTGCTAGTTCTAGCGGGGGGCTCTACTCCTACGAGCAGTACTTC
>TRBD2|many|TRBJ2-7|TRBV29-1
CSVIAGESYEQYF
TGCAGCGTGATAGCGGGAGAGTCCTACGAGCAGTACTTC
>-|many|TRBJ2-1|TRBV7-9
CASSLGDADNEQFF
TGTGCCAGCAGCTTAGGGGACGCCGACAATGAGCAGTTCTTC
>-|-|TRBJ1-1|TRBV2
CASSDVEGWKSFF
TGTGCCAGCAGTGATGTTGAGGGCTGGAAGTCTTTCTTT
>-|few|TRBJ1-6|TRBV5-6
CASSFVAGSGSPLHF
TGTGCCAGCAGCTTTGTAGCAGGGTCGGGTTCACCCCTCCACTTT
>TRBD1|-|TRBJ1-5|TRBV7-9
CASSHGTGGQPQHF
TGTGCCAGCAGCCACGGGACAGGGGGCCAGCCCCAGCATTTT
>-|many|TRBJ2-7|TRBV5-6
CASSIDGSYEQYF
TGTGCCAGCAGCATAGACGGCTCCTACGAGCAGTACTTC
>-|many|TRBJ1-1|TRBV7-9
CASSLGTVNTEAFF
TGTGCCAGCAGCTTAGGGACAGTTAACACTGAAGCTTTCTTT
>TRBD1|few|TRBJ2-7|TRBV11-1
CASSLDYATGEQYF
TGTGCCAGCAGCTTAGATTATGCTACAGGGGAACAGTACTTC
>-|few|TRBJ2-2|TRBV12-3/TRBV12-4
CASRRGGGAGELFF
TGTGCCAGCCGCAGGGGAGGAGGGGCCGGGGAGCTGTTTTTT
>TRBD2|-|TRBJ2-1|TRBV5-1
CASSWGRTSGDNEQFF
TGCGCCAGCAGCTGGGGGAGGACTAGCGGAGACAATGAGCAGTTCTTC
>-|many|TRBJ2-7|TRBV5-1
CASSFGGQEYEQYF
TGCGCCAGCAGCTTCGGGGGGCAAGAATACGAGCAGTACTTC
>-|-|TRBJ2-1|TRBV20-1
CSAKASGAEQFF
TGCAGTGCCAAAGCGTCAGGGGCTGAGCAGTTCTTC
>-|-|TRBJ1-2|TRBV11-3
CASTSNPGLSGYTF
TGTGCCAGCACCTCGAACCCCGGGTTAAGCGGCTACACCTTC
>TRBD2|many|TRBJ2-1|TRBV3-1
CASRKSAGEYNEQFF
TGTGCCAGCAGAAAATCCGCGGGAGAATACAATGAGCAGTTCTTC
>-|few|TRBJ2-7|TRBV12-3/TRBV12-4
CASARSSYEQYF
TGTGCCAGCGCTCGGAGTTCCTACGAGCAGTACTTC
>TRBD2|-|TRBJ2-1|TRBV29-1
CSGGLAGGEQFF
TGCAGCGGCGGACTAGCGGGGGGTGAGCAGTTCTTC
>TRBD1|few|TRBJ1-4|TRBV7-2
CASSSGGGEKLFF
TGTGCCAGCAGCTCAGGGGGGGGGGAAAAACTGTTTTTT
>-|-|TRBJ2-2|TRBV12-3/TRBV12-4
CAGQAPTNTGELFF
TGTGCCGGGCAGGCGCCTACGAACACCGGGGAGCTGTTTTTT
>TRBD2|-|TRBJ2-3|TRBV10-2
CASSEFQGLAGSTDTQYF
TGCGCCAGCAGTGAGTTTCAGGGACTAGCCGGTAGCACAGATACGCAGTATTTT
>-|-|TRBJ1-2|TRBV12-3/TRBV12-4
CASSFVAGDGYTF
TGTGCCAGCAGTTTCGTCGCAGGGGATGGCTACACCTTC
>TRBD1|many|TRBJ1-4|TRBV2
CASQGAGEKLFF
TGTGCCAGCCAGGGGGCGGGTGAAAAACTGTTTTTT
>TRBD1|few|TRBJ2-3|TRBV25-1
CASSARQGARADTQYF
TGTGCCAGCAGTGCCAGACAGGGGGCGCGGGCAGATACGCAGTATTTT
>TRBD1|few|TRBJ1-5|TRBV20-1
CSASGQGANQPQHF
TGCAGTGCTAGTGGACAGGGGGCGAATCAGCCCCAGCATTTT
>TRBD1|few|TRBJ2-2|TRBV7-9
CASSKTGLNTGELFF
TGTGCCAGCAGCAAGACAGGGCTTAACACCGGGGAGCTGTTTTTT
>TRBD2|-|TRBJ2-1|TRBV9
CASSVPSGRNNEQFF
TGTGCCAGCAGCGTTCCTAGCGGGAGAAACAATGAGCAGTTCTTC
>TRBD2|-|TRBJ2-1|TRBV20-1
CSAPPTSGRRNEQFF
TGCAGTGCTCCGCCAACTAGCGGGAGGCGCAATGAGCAGTTCTTC
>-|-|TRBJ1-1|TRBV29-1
CSAWVANTEAFF
TGCAGCGCCTGGGTAGCGAACACTGAAGCTTTCTTT
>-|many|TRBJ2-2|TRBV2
CASRGSLNTGELFF
TGTGCCAGCAGAGGGTCACTTAACACCGGGGAGCTGTTTTTT
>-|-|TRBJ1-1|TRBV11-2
CASSSLQAEAFF
TGTGCCAGCAGCTCCCTCCAGGCTGAAGCTTTCTTT
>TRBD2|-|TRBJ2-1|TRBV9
CASSVEAGVYNEQFF
TGTGCCAGCAGCGTAGAAGCGGGGGTCTACAATGAGCAGTTCTTC
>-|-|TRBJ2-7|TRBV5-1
CASSLETLGSTYEQYF
TGCGCCAGCAGCTTGGAAACTCTTGGGTCAACCTACGAGCAGTACTTC
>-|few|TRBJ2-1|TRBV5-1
CASSLGNRRNEQFF
TGCGCCAGCAGCTTAGGAAACAGGCGGAATGAGCAGTTCTTC
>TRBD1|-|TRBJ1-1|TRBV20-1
CSARGRDRNTEAFF
TGCAGTGCTAGAGGCCGGGACAGGAACACTGAAGCTTTCTTT
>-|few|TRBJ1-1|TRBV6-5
CASSYRDTEAFF
TGTGCCAGCAGTTACAGGGACACTGAAGCTTTCTTT
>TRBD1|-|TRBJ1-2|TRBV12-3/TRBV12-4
CASSFGQGVGYTF
TGTGCCAGCAGTTTCGGACAGGGGGTTGGCTACACCTTC
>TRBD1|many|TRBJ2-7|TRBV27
CASRGDRATEQYF
TGTGCCAGCAGAGGGGACAGGGCAACCGAGCAGTACTTC
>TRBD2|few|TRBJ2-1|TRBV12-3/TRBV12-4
CASSLSSSGGNEQFF
TGTGCCAGCAGTTTAAGTTCTAGCGGGGGCAATGAGCAGTTCTTC
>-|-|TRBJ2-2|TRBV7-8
CASSSGPGIEELFF
TGTGCCAGCAGCTCAGGGCCAGGGATTGAGGAGCTGTTTTTT
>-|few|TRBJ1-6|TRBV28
CASSQVGVGNSPLHF
TGTGCCAGCAGTCAAGTAGGAGTCGGGAATTCACCCCTCCACTTT
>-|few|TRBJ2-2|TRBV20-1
CSATNTGELFF
TGCAGTGCTACAAACACCGGGGAGCTGTTTTTT
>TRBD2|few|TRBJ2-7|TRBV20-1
CSASGGRGYEQYF
TGCAGTGCTAGTGGCGGGAGGGGCTACGAGCAGTACTTC
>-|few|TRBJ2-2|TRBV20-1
CSAERDPRTGELFF
TGCAGTGCAGAACGGGACCCCCGAACCGGGGAGCTGTTTTTT
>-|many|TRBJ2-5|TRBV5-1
CASSQQETQYF
TGCGCCAGCAGCCAGCAAGAGACCCAGTACTTC
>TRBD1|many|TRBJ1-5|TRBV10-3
CAISEAQGFQPQHF
TGTGCCATCAGTGAAGCACAGGGGTTTCAGCCCCAGCATTTT
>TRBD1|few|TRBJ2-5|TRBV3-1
CASSHGDSWQYF
TGTGCCAGCAGCCATGGGGACAGTTGGCAGTACTTC
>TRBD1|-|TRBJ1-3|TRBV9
CASSARQGPGNTIYF
TGTGCCAGCAGCGCCCGACAGGGCCCTGGAAACACCATATATTTT
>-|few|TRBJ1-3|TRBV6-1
CASRTEGGNTIYF
TGTGCCAGCAGGACAGAAGGGGGAAACACCATATATTTT